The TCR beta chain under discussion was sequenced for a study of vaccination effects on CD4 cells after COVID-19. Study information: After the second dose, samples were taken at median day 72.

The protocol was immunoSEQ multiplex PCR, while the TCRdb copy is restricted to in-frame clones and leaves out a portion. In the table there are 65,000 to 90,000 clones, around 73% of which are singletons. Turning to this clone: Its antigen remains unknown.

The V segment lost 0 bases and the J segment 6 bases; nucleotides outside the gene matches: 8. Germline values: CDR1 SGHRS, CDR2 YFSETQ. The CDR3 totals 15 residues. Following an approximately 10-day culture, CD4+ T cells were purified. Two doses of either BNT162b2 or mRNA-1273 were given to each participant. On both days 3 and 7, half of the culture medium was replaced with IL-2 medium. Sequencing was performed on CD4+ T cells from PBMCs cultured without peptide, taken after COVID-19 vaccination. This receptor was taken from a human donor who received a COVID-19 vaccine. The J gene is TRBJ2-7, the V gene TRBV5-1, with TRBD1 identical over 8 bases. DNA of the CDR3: TGCGCCAGCAGCTTGGTGGGGGCAGGGGGCAGCGAGCAGTACGTC. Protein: CASSLVGAGGSEQYV.